A single sample is the source of the 10 T cell receptor beta chains below, sequenced in a study of shared clonotypes between healthy human individuals. This table comes from immunoSEQ multiplex PCR, and its TCRdb copy is limited to in-frame clones, with some not included. The data hold approximately 2,000,000 clones, with 85% to 95% observed a single time. Terminally differentiated effector memory CD45RA+ cells were excluded from the naive CD8 cells, which were CD45RO-negative and positively selected for CCR7. Input material: naive CD8+ T cells from PBMCs. The receptors shown here come from a man younger than 35 in good health. Some clones in this sample may be carry-over from other donors' samples.

The chain joins TRBV5-4 to TRBJ2-1; 8 bases are shared with TRBD2. The CDR3 spans 15 residues. In germline, CDR1 is SGHNT, CDR2 YYREEE (reference sequence). Losses at the gene ends were 0 bases for V and 7 bases for J; bases not matched to a gene: 6. DNA for the CDR3: TGTGCCAGCAGCTTGGATACGGGAGGGCGGAATGAGCAGTTCTTC. Its protein is CASSLDTGGRNEQFF.

The CDR3 DNA follows: TGTGCCAGCAGTTTAAATCCGGACAACTATGGCTACACCTTC. Translating gives CASSLNPDNYGYTF. The chain has TRBV27 and TRBJ1-2; the D is unclear. The CDR3 runs 14 residues. V was clipped by 2 bases and J by 2 bases, with 9 bases between them. Germline V CDR1 and CDR2: MNHEY, SMNVEV (reference sequence).

This chain links TRBV7-8 with TRBJ2-7, with a tentative D call TRBD2 (5 bases). Germline values: CDR1 SGHVS, CDR2 FQNEAQ. The CDR3 is made up of 14 amino acids. Trimming removed 2 bases from V and 5 bases from J, with 13 bases in between. CDR3 amino acids: CASSLPAAGDEQYF. The CDR3 bases are TGTGCCAGCAGCTTACCAGCGGCCGGGGACGAGCAGTACTTC.

The chain joins TRBV28 to TRBJ1-5; D is unclear. This CDR3 has 15 amino acids. Trimming took off 5 bases at V and 6 bases at J, with 17 bases between the two ends. CDR1 and CDR2 from the germline V gene are MDHEN and SYDVKM. CDR3 coding DNA: TGTGCCAGCAGTCCCCCGGGGTCGCGCGGTCAGCCCCAGCATTTT. Translation gives CASSPPGSRGQPQHF.

V and J are TRBV7-9 and TRBJ2-7; D unclear. Germline V gene lookup returns CDR1 SEHNR and CDR2 FQNEAQ (reference sequence). The CDR3 is made up of 14 amino acids. Trimming shortened V by 5 bases and J by 3 bases, and 14 bases separated the two germline ends. The CDR3 here is CASSPGAAYYEQYF. CDR3 sequence (DNA): TGTGCCAGCAGCCCGGGCGCAGCTTACTACGAGCAGTACTTC.

The chain employs TRBV19 and TRBJ2-7; 9 positions agree with TRBD2. V shed 1 base, J shed 3 bases, and the junction held 4 bases outside the gene matches. Germline loops: CDR1 LNHDA, CDR2 SQIVND (reference sequence). CDR3 length equals 15 residues. CDR3 nucleotides: TGTGCCAGTAGTATAGCCCTGACTAGCGGCTACGAGCAGTACTTC. It encodes CASSIALTSGYEQYF.

The chain has TRBV27 and TRBJ2-7; the match to TRBD2 covers 8 bases. CDR1 and CDR2 from the germline V gene are MNHEY and SMNVEV (reference sequence). The CDR3 covers 15 residues. V shed 6 bases, J shed 6 bases, and the junction held 13 bases outside the gene matches. The CDR3 sequence is CASSSRWGLGPEQYF. The DNA for the CDR3 is TGTGCCAGCAGCTCCCGTTGGGGACTAGGCCCCGAGCAGTACTTC.

The genes are TRBV7-9 and TRBJ2-7, with 8 bases lining up with TRBD2. Germline loops: CDR1 SEHNR, CDR2 FQNEAQ (reference sequence). The CDR3 length is 15 residues. The J segment lost 2 bases and the V segment lost 7 bases, leaving 10 bases of the junction unmatched. This CDR3 is CASKDLAGGPYEQYF. The CDR3, as DNA: TGTGCCAGCAAAGACCTGGCGGGAGGCCCCTACGAGCAGTACTTC.

The gene calls are TRBV13 and TRBJ2-1, with D perhaps matching TRBD1 (6 bases). There are 18 residues in the CDR3. CDR1 is PRHDT and CDR2 is FYEKMQ in the germline V gene (reference sequence). V was trimmed by 5 bases and J by 6 bases, leaving 26 bases between them. The CDR3 nucleotides are TGTGCCAGCAGCCTGATAAGACAGGAGTGGAGTTTTTTCAATGAGCAGTTCTTC. Translating gives CASSLIRQEWSFFNEQFF.

The chain recombines TRBV28 with TRBJ2-7; D might be TRBD1 or TRBD2, each matching 5 bases. The CDR3 runs to 15 residues. V gave up 5 bases and J gave up 3 bases, with 17 bases separating them. Germline CDR1 MDHEN, CDR2 SYDVKM. This CDR3 reads CASSHDGDGDYEQYF. For the CDR3, the DNA is TGTGCCAGCAGTCACGACGGGGACGGGGACTACGAGCAGTACTTC.